Shown below are 25 T cell receptor beta chains from a single sample sequenced in a study of cytomegalovirus exposure and HLA in healthy donors. PCR employed 60 Vbeta and 13 Jbeta primers. Assay used: immunoSEQ multiplex PCR; TCRdb lists only in-frame clones, some missing. Here the sample table reports about 120,000 clones. Material for sequencing was PBMCs. These receptors all come from a man younger than 40 in good health and CMV-seronegative.

CDR3 DNA: TGTGCCACCAGCAGACCCCGACCGGATGCGGGGTCTAATGAAAAACTGTTTTTT. This sequence encodes CATSRPRPDAGSNEKLFF. The chain recombines TRBV15 with TRBJ1-4; D is uncertain. Looked up from germline, CDR1 is LNHNV and CDR2 is YYDKDF (reference sequence). This CDR3 is 18 amino acids long. Trimming removed 2 bases from V and 3 bases from J, with 19 bases in between.

CDR3 region: CASSPPRLNSPLHF. The CDR3 coding sequence is TGTGCCAGCAGTCCTCCACGGTTGAATTCACCCCTCCACTTT. The chain links TRBV5-6 to TRBJ1-6; no firm D call. V lost 5 bases to trimming and J lost 7 bases, with 13 bases between them. The CDR3 extends over 14 amino acids. Germline CDR1 and CDR2: SGHDT and YYEEEE.

This chain joins TRBV15 and TRBJ2-5; D may be TRBD1 (6 bases). The CDR3 consists of 17 residues. Germline CDR1 LNHNV, CDR2 YYDKDF (reference sequence). The V end was cut by 0 bases, the J end by 4 bases, with 18 bases between. The CDR3 sequence: CATSREGQLGLSETQYF. In nucleotides, the CDR3 is TGTGCCACCAGCAGAGAAGGACAGTTGGGTCTGTCAGAGACCCAGTACTTC.

The chain couples TRBV6-1 to TRBJ2-7; 9 nucleotides align to TRBD2. The J segment lost 3 bases and the V segment lost 4 bases, leaving 4 bases of the junction unmatched. The CDR3 loop spans 14 amino acids. Per germline, CDR1 MNHNS and CDR2 SASEGT. DNA of the CDR3: TGTGCCAGCAGTGCCGGGACTAGCTTCTACGAGCAGTACTTC. Protein: CASSAGTSFYEQYF.

V usage is TRBV7-3 and J usage is TRBJ2-2, with TRBD1 identical over 7 bases. V shed 5 bases and J 6 bases; nucleotides not matched to a gene: 6. The CDR3 length is 14 residues. The V gene's germline CDR1 is SGHTA and CDR2 FQGTGA. CDR3 bases: TGTGCCAGCAGCCATACTGGGACAGCCGGGGAGCTGTTTTTT. This translates into CASSHTGTAGELFF.

The chain joins TRBV6-1 to TRBJ1-1, with unresolved D. Trimming cost V 6 bases and J 6 bases, with 11 bases left between them. CDR1 is MNHNS, CDR2 SASEGT, per germline. This CDR3 has 12 amino acids. This CDR3 is CASRSPASEAFF. CDR3 DNA: TGTGCCAGCAGGAGTCCAGCGTCTGAAGCTTTCTTT.

The gene calls are TRBV29-1 and TRBJ1-2, with D possibly matching TRBD1 (5 bases). The V end lost 3 bases, the J end lost 3 bases, and 8 bases lay between the germline ends. The CDR3 length is 12 residues. The germline CDR1 and CDR2 sequences are SQVTM and ANQGSEA. The CDR3 loop reads CSVEPRDYGYTF. The CDR3 coding sequence is TGCAGCGTTGAGCCCAGGGACTATGGCTACACCTTC.

The J gene is TRBJ1-2, the V gene TRBV27, with 11 bases identical to TRBD1. With 0 bases clipped from V and 3 bases from J, the junction kept 6 bases outside the gene matches. The CDR3 has 17 residues. CDR1 is MNHEY, CDR2 SMNVEV, per germline (reference sequence). CDR3 nucleotides: TGTGCCAGCAGTTTATCCCCCGGACAGGGGGCGGACTATGGCTACACCTTC. Protein sequence: CASSLSPGQGADYGYTF.

Comment on this clone: A junction boundary mismatches the germline segment, possibly from a read error. The chain carries TRBV6-5 and TRBJ2-2; 7 bases map to TRBD1. Germline values: CDR1 MNHEY, CDR2 SVGAGI. This CDR3 comprises 15 residues. This chain's CDR3 is CASTYSGQNPGELFF. CDR3 DNA sequence: TGTGCCAGCACTTACTCGGGACAGAACCCCGGGGAGCTGTTTTTT.

The chain is built from TRBV5-1 and TRBJ2-7; perhaps TRBD1 as D (6 bases). The CDR3 is 13 residues long. V was shortened by 2 bases and J by 4 bases, with 10 bases between the two germline ends. In germline, CDR1 is SGHRS, CDR2 YFSETQ. CDR3 sequence: CASSLEGQYEQYF. The CDR3 nucleotides are TGCGCCAGCAGCTTAGAAGGACAGTACGAGCAGTACTTC.

J is TRBJ2-3 and V is TRBV5-1, with D possibly matching TRBD1 (6 bases). V was clipped by 0 bases and J by 3 bases, with 14 bases between them. The CDR3 runs 16 residues. Looked up from germline, CDR1 is SGHRS and CDR2 is YFSETQ. The chain's CDR3 is CASSLGRGIGTDTQYF. CDR3 bases: TGCGCCAGCAGCTTGGGAAGGGGGATAGGTACAGATACGCAGTATTTT.

The J gene is TRBJ2-3, the V gene TRBV5-6, with D perhaps TRBD2 (5 bases). V was clipped by 3 bases and J by 2 bases, with 10 bases between them. The CDR3 is 14 amino acids. Germline CDR1 reads SGHDT; CDR2 reads YYEEEE. DNA for the CDR3: TGTGCCAGCAGCTCGGACTTTTACACAGATACGCAGTATTTT. Translated, it gives CASSSDFYTDTQYF.

The chain has TRBV4-3 and TRBJ2-3; weak D call: TRBD2 (6 bases). Germline assignment: CDR1 LGHNA and CDR2 YSLEER. The length of the CDR3 is 16 residues. V was trimmed by 4 bases and J by 2 bases, leaving 16 bases between them. Here the CDR3 DNA reads TGCGCCAGCAGCCTCTTTGGGGGACTTACCACAGATACGCAGTATTTT. This sequence encodes CASSLFGGLTTDTQYF.

The chain is built from TRBV4-2 and TRBJ2-7, with TRBD2 matching over 10 bases. In germline, CDR1 is LGHNA, CDR2 YNFKEQ. V lost 6 bases, J lost 2 bases, and 10 bases stayed unmatched. The CDR3 is 16 residues long. CDR3 sequence (DNA): TGTGCCAGCAGTCCCCTCTTTAGCGGGGGGACCTACGAGCAGTACTTC. It translates to CASSPLFSGGTYEQYF.

The J gene is TRBJ1-1, the V gene TRBV6-1; no clear D gene. Germline V gene lookup returns CDR1 MNHNS and CDR2 SASEGT. The CDR3 spans 14 residues. Trimming removed 6 bases from V and 0 bases from J, with 11 bases in between. DNA for the CDR3: TGTGCCAGCAGGTCGAATGACATGAACACTGAAGCTTTCTTT. As protein: CASRSNDMNTEAFF.

This chain uses TRBV7-3 with TRBJ1-5, with a weak D call TRBD1 (6 bases). The germline V gene encodes CDR1 SGHTA and CDR2 FQGTGA. The CDR3 sequence is 13 residues long. The ends were cut back, 5 bases at V and 6 bases at J, with 11 bases in the middle. CDR3 in amino acids: CASSGGIGQPQHF. CDR3 nucleotide sequence: TGTGCCAGCAGCGGGGGCATTGGTCAGCCCCAGCATTTT.

The V and J genes are TRBV5-6 and TRBJ2-5; 10 bases map to TRBD2. Germline trimming cut 0 bases from V and 5 bases from J; bases unmatched to any gene: 4. The CDR3 loop spans 15 amino acids. Germline CDR1 reads SGHDT; CDR2 reads YYEEEE. The CDR3 DNA reads TGTGCCAGCAGCTTGGACCTAGCGGGGGCTGAGACCCAGTACTTC. This encodes CASSLDLAGAETQYF. The full variable domain, rest sourced from reference TRBV5-6 and TRBJ2-5, is DAGVTQSPTHLIKTRGQQVTLRCSPKSGHDTVSWYQQALGQGPQFIFQYYEEEERQRGNFPDRFSGHQFPNYSSELNVNALLLGDSALYLCASSLDLAGAETQYFGPGTRLLVL.

The rearrangement links TRBV4-3 to TRBJ2-7; 9 bases are a match to TRBD1. Germline lookup yields CDR1 LGHNA and CDR2 YSLEER. The V segment lost 1 base and the J segment 3 bases; nucleotides outside the gene matches: 13. The CDR3 consists of 18 residues. The CDR3 sequence is CASSQVRDRANYGYEQYF. The CDR3 DNA is TGCGCCAGCAGCCAAGTGCGGGACAGGGCTAATTATGGCTACGAGCAGTACTTC.

J is TRBJ1-1 and V is TRBV7-9; 7 bases are a match to TRBD1. Per the germline V gene, CDR1 is SEHNR and CDR2 is FQNEAQ (reference sequence). Unmatched junction bases numbered 6, after V lost 2 bases and J lost 3 bases. The CDR3 length is 15 residues. CDR3 loop: CASSLRGLGYTEAFF. The CDR3 coding sequence is TGTGCCAGCAGCTTAAGGGGGCTCGGATACACTGAAGCTTTCTTT.

The chain couples TRBV7-6 to TRBJ2-2; 9 positions agree with TRBD1. The trim removed 0 bases at V and 7 bases at J, leaving 6 bases unmatched. The CDR3 length is 16 residues. Germline V gene sequence: CDR1 SGHVS, CDR2 FNYEAQ. The CDR3 protein is CASSLAGTGIFGELFF. As DNA, the CDR3 is TGTGCCAGCAGCTTAGCGGGGACAGGGATCTTCGGGGAGCTGTTTTTT.

The genes are TRBV5-6 and TRBJ1-4; D is possibly TRBD1 (6 bases). CDR3 length: 13 residues. Per germline, CDR1 SGHDT and CDR2 YYEEEE. The ends were cut back, 1 base at V and 8 bases at J, with 9 bases in the middle. CDR3 residues: CASSLNRGEKLFF. In DNA, the CDR3 is TGTGCCAGCAGCTTGAATAGGGGGGAAAAACTGTTTTTT.

This sequence joins TRBV6-5 and TRBJ1-5; 9 positions agree with TRBD1. The CDR3 contains 13 residues. CDR1 is MNHEY, CDR2 SVGAGI, per germline. Trimming cost V 5 bases and J 7 bases; bases outside gene matches: 3. In DNA, the CDR3 is TGTGCCAGCAGTCCTGACAGGGGGCAGCCCCAGCATTTT. Its translation: CASSPDRGQPQHF.

The chain couples TRBV6-4 to TRBJ1-1; D is possibly TRBD1 (5 bases). Per the germline V gene, CDR1 is MRHNA and CDR2 is SNTAGT. Between the trimmed V and J ends, which lost 4 bases and 1 base, there was a span of 10 bases. The CDR3 has 14 residues. CDR3 amino acids: CASSGQRRNTEAFF. The CDR3 nucleotides are TGTGCCAGCAGTGGACAGAGGCGGAACACTGAAGCTTTCTTT.

The chain couples TRBV5-1 to TRBJ1-1; D is perhaps TRBD1 (6 bases). V was shortened by 0 bases and J by 2 bases, with 11 bases between the two germline ends. The CDR3 has 15 amino acids. CDR1 SGHRS and CDR2 YFSETQ come from the germline V gene. CDR3 coding DNA: TGCGCCAGCAGCTTGGTAGGACAGATTAACACTGAAGCTTTCTTT. It codes for CASSLVGQINTEAFF. The whole variable domain, filled in from reference TRBV5-1 and TRBJ1-1, reads KAGVTQTPRYLIKTRGQQVTLSCSPISGHRSVSWYQQTPGQGLQFLFEYFSETQRNKGNFPGRFSGRQFSNSRSEMNVSTLELGDSALYLCASSLVGQINTEAFFGQGTRLTVV.

The rearrangement uses TRBV9 and TRBJ1-1; 8 bases line up with TRBD1. The V gene end was trimmed by 3 bases and the J gene end by 4 bases; junction bases not matched to a gene: 2. This CDR3 has 13 residues. The germline V gene encodes CDR1 SGDLS and CDR2 YYNGEE. CDR3 residues: CASSGGQGTEAFF. As DNA, the CDR3 is TGTGCCAGCAGCGGAGGACAGGGCACTGAAGCTTTCTTT.